One sample yielded the 16 T cell receptor beta chains listed below, sequenced in a study of CD8+ T cells in alopecia areata. As for treatment: oral pan-JAK inhibitor, 5-10 mg twice daily. Following extraction, RNA underwent reverse transcription to cDNA, which served as the sequencing template. TCRdb's copy holds only in-frame clones and misses some; the assay was immunoSEQ multiplex PCR. Seen here are under 150,000 clones, roughly three fifths observed once, and the top ten hold 3% to 4%. Sequencing used CD4+ T cells sorted from blood, obtained at week 24, from a patient treated with tofacitinib. The source of these receptors is a human donor with alopecia areata.

This chain uses TRBV7-9 with TRBJ2-3, with D uncertain. Trimming left V 11 bases short and J 3 bases short, with 3 bases between. Germline assignment: CDR1 SEHNR and CDR2 FQNEAQ (reference sequence). The CDR3 spans 9 residues. The DNA for the CDR3 is TGTGCCCTAACAGATACGCAGTATTTT. It encodes CALTDTQYF.

This clone was observed a few times. V gene TRBV29-1 combines with J gene TRBJ2-2; no firm D call. The germline gives CDR1 SQVTM, CDR2 ANQGSEA. Trimming pared 5 bases from V and 4 bases from J, leaving 8 bases between. This CDR3 is 12 amino acids long. This chain's CDR3 is CSVRHPTGELFF. The CDR3 coding sequence is TGCAGCGTTCGACACCCCACCGGGGAGCTGTTTTTT.

The rearrangement links TRBV2 to TRBJ1-1; D is possibly TRBD1 (6 bases). Germline V gene lookup returns CDR1 SNHLY and CDR2 FYNNEI. Trimming removed 6 bases at V and 4 bases at J, with 12 bases between. The CDR3 is made up of 13 amino acids. CDR3 nucleotides: TGTGCCAGCAGACAGGGTATGGGCACTGAAGCTTTCTTT. Translated, it gives CASRQGMGTEAFF.

V and J are TRBV2 and TRBJ2-7; possible D gene TRBD2, 5 bases. Germline CDR1 SNHLY, CDR2 FYNNEI. This CDR3 is 11 amino acids long. V lost 8 bases, J lost 2 bases, and 7 bases lay in between. CDR3 bases: TGTGCCAGCGGACTGGCCTACGAGCAGTACTTC. Its protein is CASGLAYEQYF.

The CDR3 spells CASSLGQGGTDTQYF. The CDR3, as DNA: TGTGCCAGCAGCTTAGGGCAGGGCGGCACAGATACGCAGTATTTT. The chain uses TRBV11-2 and TRBJ2-3, with D possibly matching TRBD1 (5 bases). Germline assignment: CDR1 SGHAT and CDR2 FQNNGV. The ends were cut back, 1 base at V and 1 base at J, with 9 bases in the middle. The CDR3 covers 15 residues.

The rearrangement uses TRBV5-1 and TRBJ2-7, with D perhaps TRBD1 (5 bases). Trimming shortened V by 6 bases and J by 6 bases, and 25 bases separated the two germline ends. The CDR3 is 16 amino acids. Germline lookup yields CDR1 SGHRS and CDR2 YFSETQ. The CDR3 is CASTRRGTGGGVEQYF. DNA of the CDR3: TGCGCCAGCACCCGTAGGGGAACAGGCGGCGGTGTCGAGCAGTACTTC.

As for this clone: The same CDR3 arises from other DNA sequences in this sample as well. CDR3 DNA sequence: TGTGCCTGGAGTACTGGGGGAAACACTGAAGCTTTCTTT. Its protein product is CAWSTGGNTEAFF. The rearrangement joins TRBV30 to TRBJ1-1; tentative D call: TRBD1 (5 bases). The CDR3 covers 13 residues. The germline V gene encodes CDR1 GTSNPN and CDR2 SVGIG (reference sequence). V dropped 2 bases and J dropped 2 bases, with 9 bases sitting between them.

The chain combines TRBV7-8 with TRBJ1-5; TRBD1 aligns across 7 bases. CDR3 length: 15 residues. Trimming at V came to 0 bases and at J to 5 bases, leaving 4 bases not matched to a gene. CDR1 and CDR2 (germline): SGHVS, FQNEAQ. The CDR3 loop is CASSLATGRHQPQHF. The CDR3 coding sequence is TGTGCCAGCAGCTTAGCGACAGGGAGGCATCAGCCCCAGCATTTT.

The genes are TRBV5-1 and TRBJ2-1; the match to TRBD2 covers 10 bases. The CDR3 extends over 14 amino acids. Germline V CDR1 and CDR2: SGHRS, YFSETQ. The trim removed 0 bases at V and 8 bases at J, leaving 2 bases unmatched. Written as DNA, the CDR3 is TGCGCCAGCAGCTTGGCTAGCGGGGGCCATGAGCAGTTCTTC. Amino acids: CASSLASGGHEQFF.

This rearrangement joins TRBV28 to TRBJ2-7; no clear D gene. The CDR3 consists of 12 residues. Per germline, CDR1 MDHEN and CDR2 SYDVKM. V was clipped by 3 bases and J by 2 bases, with 5 bases between them. The CDR3 region is CASSLGTYEQYF. CDR3 nucleotide sequence: TGTGCCAGCAGTTTGGGGACCTACGAGCAGTACTTC.

The chain combines TRBV7-6 with TRBJ1-5, with 9 bases identical to TRBD1. The CDR3 runs to 16 residues. Trimming removed 3 bases from V and 1 base from J; junction bases left unmatched: 4. Germline V CDR1 and CDR2: SGHVS, FNYEAQ. CDR3: CASSLGQGRSNQPQHF. The CDR3 nucleotides read TGTGCCAGCAGCTTGGGACAGGGACGCAGCAATCAGCCCCAGCATTTT. The whole variable domain, remainder taken from reference TRBV7-6 and TRBJ1-5, is GAGVSQSPRYKVTKRGQDVALRCDPISGHVSLYWYRQALGQGPEFLTYFNYEAQQDKSGLPNDRFSAERPEGSISTLTIQRTEQRDSAMYRCASSLGQGRSNQPQHFGDGTRLSIL.

This chain links TRBV10-3 with TRBJ2-4, with a weak D call TRBD1 (5 bases). The CDR3 covers 12 residues. Trimming stripped 10 bases from V and 6 bases from J, with 13 bases between. CDR1 ENHRY and CDR2 SYGVKD come from the germline V gene. CDR3: CANFLDRNIQYF. The CDR3, as DNA: TGTGCCAACTTCTTAGACAGAAACATTCAGTACTTC.

This clone was counted a few times. The V and J genes are TRBV9 and TRBJ1-5, with 8 bases identical to TRBD1. This CDR3 spans 16 amino acids. J lost 2 bases, V lost 4 bases, and 8 bases had no gene match. Germline V gene data show CDR1 as SGDLS and CDR2 as YYNGEE. The CDR3 DNA reads TGTGCCAGCAGCCCCCAGGACAGGGAGGGCAATCAGCCCCAGCATTTT. The encoded protein is CASSPQDREGNQPQHF. The variable domain in full, with the rest retrieved from reference TRBV9 and TRBJ1-5, is DSGVTQTPKHLITATGQRVTLRCSPRSGDLSVYWYQQSLDQGLQFLIQYYNGEERAKGNILERFSAQQFPDLHSELNLSSLELGDSALYFCASSPQDREGNQPQHFGDGTRLSIL.

In this sample, this clone turned up once. The J gene is TRBJ1-2, the V gene TRBV7-8; TRBD1 agrees at 9 bases. The germline V gene has CDR1 SGHVS and CDR2 FQNEAQ. The trim removed 2 bases at V and 4 bases at J, leaving 8 bases unmatched. The CDR3 spans 16 residues. The CDR3 nucleotides read TGTGCCAGCAGCTTACAACCTACAGGGGGCGGCTATGGCTACACCTTC. As protein: CASSLQPTGGGYGYTF.

The genes are TRBV29-1 and TRBJ1-1; unclear D gene. The V and J ends lost 3 bases and 1 base respectively, with 6 bases between them. Germline lookup yields CDR1 SQVTM and CDR2 ANQGSEA. The CDR3 sequence is 12 residues long. The CDR3 is CSVDQQNTEAFF. The CDR3 coding sequence is TGCAGCGTTGATCAACAGAACACTGAAGCTTTCTTT.

A few counts support this clone. The CDR3 loop is CASTPRGGSYEQYF. The CDR3 bases are TGTGCCAGCACCCCCCGAGGGGGCTCCTACGAGCAGTACTTC. The chain recombines TRBV6-6 with TRBJ2-7, with D tentatively TRBD1 (6 bases). Trimming removed 7 bases from V and 0 bases from J, with 13 bases in between. This CDR3 is 14 amino acids long. CDR1 is MNHNY and CDR2 is SVGAGI in the germline V gene (reference sequence).